This T cell receptor (beta chain) was documented in a study of CD8+CD57+ T cells in acquired aplastic anemia. There are many counts of this clonotype. Genomic DNA, serving as template, underwent TCR beta VDJ and CDR3 profiling. TCRdb reprocessed the reads via MiXCR and lists one record per CDR3 protein. The data show around 140,000 distinct CDR3 sequences, with around two fifths seen just once and over 6.5% held by the top ten. Per germline, CDR1 SNHLY and CDR2 FYNNEI. This CDR3 contains 15 residues. V trimming: 4 bases; J trimming: 1 base; junction bases outside the gene matches: 6. This chain uses TRBV2 with TRBJ2-7; 8 nucleotides line up with TRBD2. The TCR comes from a human donor in good health, serving as a control. The sample consisted of sorted CD4+, CD8+, or CD8+CD57+ T cells (not recorded which) from PBMCs. CDR3 DNA sequence: TGTGCCAGCAGTGTCTCAACTAGCGGTTCCTACGAGCAGTACTTC. It encodes CASSVSTSGSYEQYF.